This passage covers 24 T cell receptor beta chains from one sample sequenced in a study of blood T cell repertoires in COVID-19. The method was immunoSEQ multiplex PCR; TCRdb's version includes in-frame clones alone and lacks a portion of them. The table includes 380,000 or so clones, more than 80% detected once. The sequencing sample was made of peripheral blood. All receptors come from a man between 40 and 49 years old with acute or convalescent COVID-19.

V gene TRBV29-1 combines with J gene TRBJ2-3, with D unclear. V was shortened by 4 bases and J by 5 bases, with 7 bases between the two germline ends. Germline V gene lookup returns CDR1 SQVTM and CDR2 ANQGSEA. The CDR3 consists of 11 residues. The CDR3 sequence: CSVVPGDTQYF. For the CDR3, the DNA is TGCAGCGTTGTACCGGGAGATACGCAGTATTTT.

The V and J genes are TRBV11-1 and TRBJ2-2; 8 bases agree with TRBD1. The trim removed 5 bases at V and 3 bases at J, leaving 8 bases unmatched. Germline V gives CDR1 SGHAT, CDR2 FQDESV (reference sequence). The CDR3 runs 16 residues. The CDR3 bases are TGTGCCAGCAGCCCCAGACAGGGGAAAGACACCGGGGAGCTGTTTTTT. It yields the protein CASSPRQGKDTGELFF.

The genes are TRBV7-2 and TRBJ1-1; D remains ambiguous. Germline V gene sequence: CDR1 SGHTA, CDR2 FQGNSA. This CDR3 spans 14 amino acids. V lost 5 bases, J lost 5 bases, and 15 bases lay in between. Here the CDR3 reads CASSLSGLRTEAFF. Written as DNA, the CDR3 is TGTGCCAGCAGCCTTTCCGGGTTGCGGACTGAAGCTTTCTTT.

The CDR3 is CASSQDRSGSGNTIYF. CDR3 in DNA: TGCGCCAGCAGCCAAGATCGATCGGGCTCTGGAAACACCATATATTTT. The chain uses TRBV4-3 and TRBJ1-3; D gene ambiguous. The CDR3 sequence is 16 residues long. Per germline, CDR1 LGHNA and CDR2 YSLEER. V was pared by 0 bases and J by 0 bases, with 9 bases between.

The gene calls are TRBV7-8 and TRBJ1-6; no clear D. V was clipped by 5 bases and J by 14 bases, with 16 bases between them. The germline gives CDR1 SGHVS, CDR2 FQNEAQ. This CDR3 contains 13 residues. In DNA form, the CDR3 reads TGTGCCAGCAGCCGGGGAGGAGATGGGACCCTCCACTTT. This codes for CASSRGGDGTLHF.

The J gene is TRBJ1-1, the V gene TRBV5-4, with 7 bases fitting TRBD1. Germline-derived CDR1 and CDR2 are SGHNT and YYREEE (reference sequence). This CDR3 contains 13 residues. The V gene end was trimmed by 4 bases and the J gene end by 6 bases; junction bases not matched to a gene: 6. In DNA, the CDR3 is TGTGCCAGCAGCCCCACAGGGGCACCTGAAGCTTTCTTT. Its translation: CASSPTGAPEAFF. Full variable domain (rest looked up from reference TRBV5-4 and TRBJ1-1): ETGVTQSPTHLIKTRGQQVTLRCSSQSGHNTVSWYQQALGQGPQFIFQYYREEENGRGNFPPRFSGLQFPNYSSELNVNALELDDSALYLCASSPTGAPEAFFGQGTRLTVV.

V usage is TRBV7-9 and J usage is TRBJ2-3, with D perhaps TRBD2 (6 bases). V dropped 5 bases and J dropped 3 bases, with 18 bases sitting between them. The CDR3 consists of 16 residues. Germline-derived CDR1 and CDR2 are SEHNR and FQNEAQ (reference sequence). The CDR3 here is CASSPSGGLGTDTQYF. As DNA, the CDR3 is TGTGCCAGCAGCCCATCCGGGGGTTTGGGAACAGATACGCAGTATTTT.

J is TRBJ2-3 and V is TRBV18; 8 bases agree with TRBD1. The CDR3 extends over 15 amino acids. Germline V gene lookup returns CDR1 KGHSH and CDR2 LQKENI. J gave up 5 bases and V 0 bases, and 4 bases lay outside the gene matches. This CDR3 reads CASSPPQGALDTQYF. The CDR3 DNA reads as TGTGCCAGCTCACCACCCCAGGGGGCGTTAGATACGCAGTATTTT.

V gene TRBV7-8 combines with J gene TRBJ1-5, with D uncertain. The CDR3 loop spans 14 amino acids. CDR1 is SGHVS, CDR2 FQNEAQ, per germline. V lost 3 bases and J 7 bases, leaving 13 bases between the germline ends. CDR3 DNA: TGTGCCAGCAGCTTCAACGGGGTGGGGCAGCCCCAGCATTTT. Its protein product is CASSFNGVGQPQHF.

In this sample, this clone turned up once. The chain recombines TRBV7-9 with TRBJ2-2; tentative D call: TRBD1 (6 bases). Germline assignment: CDR1 SEHNR and CDR2 FQNEAQ (reference sequence). The length of the CDR3 is 14 residues. Trimming took off 6 bases at V and 6 bases at J, with 14 bases between the two ends. CDR3 nucleotides: TGTGCCAGCAGGTATACGGCAGGGGCCGGGGAGCTGTTTTTT. This gives the protein CASRYTAGAGELFF.

V gene TRBV28 combines with J gene TRBJ1-5, with 10 bases lining up with TRBD1. Germline CDR1 reads MDHEN; CDR2 reads SYDVKM. The junction had 14 bases not matched to a gene; V was cut back by 3 bases and J by 0 bases. The CDR3 runs to 20 residues. The CDR3 protein is CASSFPGQGTFRYSNQPQHF. The CDR3 nucleotides read TGTGCCAGCAGTTTTCCGGGACAGGGGACTTTCCGATATAGCAATCAGCCCCAGCATTTT.

CDR3 in DNA: TGTGCCAGCTCGAAAGGGGTCACCGGGGAGCTGTTTTTT. It translates to CASSKGVTGELFF. V is TRBV18 and J is TRBJ2-2, with D perhaps TRBD1 (5 bases). Germline V gene lookup returns CDR1 KGHSH and CDR2 LQKENI. The V gene lost 6 bases and the J gene lost 4 bases, with 9 bases spanning the gap. The CDR3 totals 13 residues.

The chain recombines TRBV7-3 with TRBJ2-2; no reliable D call. Trimming removed 2 bases at V and 5 bases at J, with 6 bases between. CDR1 is SGHTA, CDR2 FQGTGA, per germline. This CDR3 region has 13 residues. CDR3 DNA: TGTGCCAGCAGCTTACAGAAGACCGGGGAGCTGTTTTTT. Encoded protein: CASSLQKTGELFF.

The chain is built from TRBV6-2 or TRBV6-3 and TRBJ1-1, with 8 bases matching TRBD1. J was trimmed by 4 bases and V by 5 bases; bases with no gene match: 15. The CDR3 is 17 amino acids. The germline gives CDR1 MNHEY, CDR2 SVGEGT. The CDR3 coding sequence is TGTGCCAGCAGTCGGATCCGGCCCTCAGGGGGCATCACTGAAGCTTTCTTT. Encoded protein: CASSRIRPSGGITEAFF.

This sequence joins TRBV5-1 and TRBJ1-1; D gene ambiguous. The CDR3 has 17 amino acids. Between the trimmed V and J ends, which lost 4 bases and 0 bases, there was a span of 19 bases. CDR1 and CDR2 from the germline V gene are SGHRS and YFSETQ. CDR3 in DNA: TGCGCCAGCAGCCCCCTAGGAACCGCGGGTATGAACACTGAAGCTTTCTTT. This gives the protein CASSPLGTAGMNTEAFF.

The gene calls are TRBV30 and TRBJ2-2, with 9 bases identical to TRBD2. This CDR3 comprises 17 residues. Germline CDR1 reads GTSNPN; CDR2 reads SVGIG (reference sequence). Unmatched junction bases numbered 9, after V lost 0 bases and J lost 4 bases. The CDR3 DNA reads TGTGCCTGGAGTGTATTAGCGGGAGTAACGGGCACCGGGGAGCTGTTTTTT. It encodes CAWSVLAGVTGTGELFF.

The chain has TRBV2 and TRBJ1-1, with 11 bases lining up with TRBD1. Germline V CDR1 and CDR2: SNHLY, FYNNEI. The V gene end was trimmed by 5 bases and the J gene end by 5 bases; junction bases not matched to a gene: 4. The CDR3 runs 14 residues. CDR3 sequence: CASSTDRGLTEAFF. The DNA for the CDR3 is TGTGCCAGCAGTACGGACAGGGGGCTTACTGAAGCTTTCTTT.

This sequence joins TRBV5-4 and TRBJ2-3, with D maybe TRBD2 (6 bases). Trimming took 2 bases from V and 5 from J, leaving 18 bases between them. In germline, CDR1 is SGHNT, CDR2 YYREEE (reference sequence). CDR3 length: 16 amino acids. The CDR3 spells CASSFSSAGGGDTQYF. CDR3 nucleotides: TGTGCCAGCAGCTTTTCTAGCGCCGGGGGAGGAGATACGCAGTATTTT.

The chain is built from TRBV6-2 or TRBV6-3 and TRBJ1-2, with a tentative D call TRBD1 (6 bases). Per the germline V gene, CDR1 is MNHEY and CDR2 is SVGEGT. The V and J ends lost 6 bases and 1 base respectively, with 12 bases between them. CDR3 length: 14 residues. The CDR3 coding sequence is TGTGCCAGCAGCCGGACAGAAGTTAACTATGGCTACACCTTC. It codes for CASSRTEVNYGYTF.

The chain is built from TRBV28 and TRBJ1-2, with D perhaps matching TRBD1 (6 bases). The length of the CDR3 is 14 residues. In germline, CDR1 is MDHEN, CDR2 SYDVKM. Deletions cut 8 bases from V and 4 bases from J, with 17 bases between. The CDR3 loop reads CASVGGGRSYGYTF. The CDR3 DNA is TGTGCCAGCGTCGGCGGGGGGCGCAGCTATGGCTACACCTTC.

The chain employs TRBV19 and TRBJ2-1; no reliable D call. CDR1 is LNHDA and CDR2 is SQIVND in the germline V gene (reference sequence). The CDR3 spans 14 residues. V dropped 3 bases and J dropped 5 bases, with 11 bases sitting between them. Here the CDR3 DNA reads TGTGCCAGTAGTATCATGGGCCCCGACAATGAGCAGTTCTTC. Its protein is CASSIMGPDNEQFF.

The V call is TRBV5-1, the J call TRBJ2-7; D might be TRBD1 (6 bases). The V end was cut by 6 bases, the J end by 0 bases, with 13 bases between. The CDR3 length is 14 residues. CDR1 SGHRS and CDR2 YFSETQ come from the germline V gene. CDR3 nucleotides: TGCGCCAGCACAAGTACAGGGAGCTCCTACGAGCAGTACTTC. It is translated as CASTSTGSSYEQYF.

Only a few counts were recorded for this clone. The gene calls are TRBV7-2 and TRBJ2-1; 7 positions match TRBD1. Germline V gene lookup returns CDR1 SGHTA and CDR2 FQGNSA. After removal of 4 bases from V and 6 bases from J, the junction contained 6 bases not matched to a gene. This CDR3 is built from 14 residues. In DNA form, the CDR3 reads TGTGCCAGCAGCTCGGGGACAGAGCCCAATGAGCAGTTCTTC. Translating gives CASSSGTEPNEQFF.

The chain's CDR3 is CASSLAGGFLGEQYF. CDR3 nucleotides: TGTGCCAGCAGCTTGGCAGGGGGTTTTTTGGGCGAGCAGTACTTC. The J gene is TRBJ2-7, the V gene TRBV5-7, with 7 bases aligning to TRBD1. TRBV5-7 is labeled an ORF, and its function is uncertain. This CDR3 is 15 amino acids long. J gave up 6 bases and V 0 bases, and 9 bases lay outside the gene matches.